The 19 T cell receptor beta chains below come from one sample, sequenced in a study of cytomegalovirus exposure and HLA in healthy donors. The PCR employed 60 Vbeta primers together with 13 Jbeta primers. Assay: immunoSEQ multiplex PCR; the TCRdb copy retains only in-frame clones and omits some. This table has over 110,000 clones, 80% appearing once. Sequences were obtained from PBMCs. The receptors here all came from a man in his forties or fifties in good health and CMV-seronegative.

The rearrangement links TRBV7-9 to TRBJ2-3, with D possibly TRBD2 on 6 matching bases. The V end was cut by 2 bases, the J end by 3 bases, with 12 bases between. CDR1 and CDR2 from the germline V gene are SEHNR and FQNEAQ (reference sequence). This CDR3 contains 15 residues. CDR3: CASSLFGGFTDTQYF. Written as DNA, the CDR3 is TGTGCCAGCAGCTTATTTGGGGGGTTTACAGATACGCAGTATTTT.

The V and J genes are TRBV6-1 and TRBJ1-5, with TRBD1 matching 7 bases. The germline gives CDR1 MNHNS, CDR2 SASEGT. Trimming at V came to 4 bases and at J to 5 bases, leaving 23 bases not matched to a gene. This CDR3 is 20 amino acids long. CDR3 sequence reads: CASSVLTGILPSIQDQPQHF. The CDR3 nucleotides read TGTGCCAGCAGTGTCCTGACAGGGATCTTACCCTCAATACAAGATCAGCCCCAGCATTTT.

The sample holds one count of this clone. This sequence joins TRBV5-1 and TRBJ2-7, with TRBD1 as a possible D gene (6 bases). V was pared by 5 bases and J by 6 bases, with 12 bases between. The CDR3 runs to 12 residues. CDR1 and CDR2 (germline): SGHRS, YFSETQ. The CDR3 region is CASRYTGTEQYF. CDR3 sequence (DNA): TGCGCCAGCAGATACACAGGGACCGAGCAGTACTTC.

V and J are TRBV10-1 and TRBJ1-1; D possibly corresponds to TRBD1 (6 bases). V was clipped by 8 bases and J by 1 base, with 11 bases between them. The germline gives CDR1 WNHNN, CDR2 SYGVQD (reference sequence). The CDR3 has 13 amino acids. CDR3 DNA: TGCGCCAGCGTACTGACAGGGAACACTGAAGCTTTCTTT. Translated: CASVLTGNTEAFF.

This chain joins TRBV7-9 and TRBJ1-4; D unclear. The CDR3 totals 15 residues. CDR1 is SEHNR and CDR2 is FQNEAQ in the germline V gene (reference sequence). Trimming stripped 5 bases from V and 0 bases from J, with 10 bases between. For the CDR3, the DNA is TGTGCCAGCAGCCGAAACAGTGCAACTAATGAAAAACTGTTTTTT. Its protein product is CASSRNSATNEKLFF.

The rearrangement joins TRBV7-2 to TRBJ2-2; the match to TRBD1 covers 9 bases. The CDR3 runs to 16 residues. Germline loops: CDR1 SGHTA, CDR2 FQGNSA. V gave up 1 base and J gave up 4 bases; unmatched junction bases: 4. The CDR3 region is CASSLGGTGRTGELFF. In DNA, the CDR3 is TGTGCCAGCAGCTTAGGAGGGACAGGGCGCACCGGGGAGCTGTTTTTT. Full variable domain (outside the CDR3, taken from reference TRBV7-2 and TRBJ2-2): GAGVSQSPSNKVTEKGKDVELRCDPISGHTALYWYRQSLGQGLEFLIYFQGNSAPDKSGLPSDRFSAERTGGSVSTLTIQRTQQEDSAVYLCASSLGGTGRTGELFFGEGSRLTVL.

The genes are TRBV11-3 and TRBJ2-7; the D gene is possibly TRBD2 (6 bases). V dropped 2 bases and J dropped 4 bases, with 15 bases sitting between them. Germline-derived CDR1 and CDR2 are SGHNT and YENEEA. The CDR3 is made up of 15 amino acids. This chain's CDR3 is CASSLHSLGGYEQYF. The CDR3 DNA reads TGTGCCAGCAGCTTACACTCTCTCGGAGGGTACGAGCAGTACTTC.

The chain couples TRBV6-5 to TRBJ1-2, with D possibly matching TRBD1 (5 bases). The germline V gene encodes CDR1 MNHEY and CDR2 SVGAGI. This CDR3 has 11 amino acids. The germline V and J ends were trimmed by 5 bases and 5 bases, with 6 bases remaining between them. The CDR3 here is CASSAGYGYTF. CDR3 DNA sequence: TGTGCCAGCAGTGCAGGGTATGGCTACACCTTC.

The chain employs TRBV25-1 and TRBJ2-7; 9 bases fit TRBD2. V lost 7 bases to trimming and J lost 2 bases; unmatched junction nucleotides: 6. Germline assignment: CDR1 MGHDK and CDR2 SYGVNS. CDR3 length: 14 amino acids. The CDR3 bases are TGTGCCAGCATGGCTAGCGGGGCTGCCTACGAGCAGTACTTC. Translation gives CASMASGAAYEQYF.

This clone was counted only a few times. The chain couples TRBV7-9 to TRBJ1-3; no clear D. V lost 5 bases and J 0 bases, leaving 14 bases between the germline ends. Germline assignment: CDR1 SEHNR and CDR2 FQNEAQ (reference sequence). The CDR3 is made up of 16 amino acids. The DNA for the CDR3 is TGTGCCAGCAGCCGCGAACGGAGACTCTCTGGAAACACCATATATTTT. This gives the protein CASSRERRLSGNTIYF.

This chain uses TRBV7-2 with TRBJ1-5; D uncertain. This CDR3 comprises 15 residues. CDR1 is SGHTA, CDR2 FQGNSA, per germline. V was pared by 1 base and J by 1 base, with 8 bases between. CDR3 in DNA: TGTGCCAGCAGCTTAGTCTGGCAGAGCAATCAGCCCCAGCATTTT. Amino acid sequence: CASSLVWQSNQPQHF.

This clone was counted between two and nine times. The chain joins TRBV4-3 to TRBJ1-1, with D possibly being TRBD1 (5 bases). CDR1 is LGHNA, CDR2 YSLEER, per germline. The CDR3 has 13 amino acids. With 5 bases removed from V and 4 bases from J, the gap between germline ends came to 11 bases. CDR3 sequence (DNA): TGCGCCAGCAGCGTGGGGGGGGGCACTGAAGCTTTCTTT. This codes for CASSVGGGTEAFF.

This rearrangement joins TRBV7-2 to TRBJ2-7; a weak D match, TRBD1 (6 bases). CDR3 size: 14 residues. Germline values: CDR1 SGHTA, CDR2 FQGNSA. Trimming pared 1 base from V and 6 bases from J, leaving 13 bases between. The CDR3 sequence: CASSLGQAALEQYF. DNA of the CDR3: TGTGCCAGCAGCTTAGGACAGGCAGCCCTCGAGCAGTACTTC.

This chain links TRBV30 with TRBJ1-5, with 10 bases lining up with TRBD1. This CDR3 is built from 13 residues. Germline V gene lookup returns CDR1 GTSNPN and CDR2 SVGIG (reference sequence). Trimming took 4 bases from V and 5 from J; bases not matched to a gene: 2. CDR3 in amino acids: CAWKTGGDQPQHF. CDR3 nucleotides: TGTGCCTGGAAGACAGGGGGCGATCAGCCCCAGCATTTT.

The CDR3, as DNA: TGTGCCATCAGTGAGTCCGGGCAGGAGGGCTACGAGCAGTACTTC. Protein sequence: CAISESGQEGYEQYF. The rearrangement links TRBV10-3 to TRBJ2-7, with D possibly TRBD2 on 6 matching bases. There are 15 residues in the CDR3. Germline values: CDR1 ENHRY, CDR2 SYGVKD. Trimming stripped 0 bases from V and 3 bases from J, with 12 bases between.

Concerning this clone itself: Other DNA sequences within the sample encode an identical CDR3. The genes are TRBV19 and TRBJ2-1; weak D call: TRBD2 (6 bases). Germline V gene data show CDR1 as LNHDA and CDR2 as SQIVND (reference sequence). The V end was cut by 0 bases, the J end by 5 bases, with 11 bases between. The CDR3 consists of 15 residues. CDR3 DNA sequence: TGTGCCAGTAGTATAGATCGGGGGAGAAACAATGAGCAGTTCTTC. Protein: CASSIDRGRNNEQFF.

V gene TRBV10-2 combines with J gene TRBJ1-2; 9 bases are a match to TRBD1. This CDR3 comprises 13 residues. Trimming removed 4 bases from V and 8 bases from J; junction bases left unmatched: 5. The germline V gene encodes CDR1 WSHSY and CDR2 SAAADI. The CDR3 DNA reads as TGCGCCAGCAGTGGTGACAGGGGGGACGGCTACACCTTC. This sequence encodes CASSGDRGDGYTF.

The V call is TRBV7-9, the J call TRBJ2-7; weak D call: TRBD1 (5 bases). This CDR3 region has 14 residues. Germline V lookup: CDR1 SEHNR, CDR2 FQNEAQ (reference sequence). V was shortened by 1 base and J by 0 bases, with 7 bases between the two germline ends. CDR3 amino acids: CASSLETASYEQYF. The CDR3 DNA is TGTGCCAGCAGCTTAGAGACAGCCTCCTACGAGCAGTACTTC.

This sequence joins TRBV5-1 and TRBJ1-2; 10 bases fit TRBD1. V dropped 4 bases and J dropped 1; count of bases not matched to a gene: 19. The germline V gene encodes CDR1 SGHRS and CDR2 YFSETQ. This CDR3 is built from 20 residues. CDR3 region: CASSRQGAFAAVRNNYGYTF. In DNA form, the CDR3 reads TGCGCCAGCAGCCGACAGGGGGCTTTCGCCGCGGTCCGTAATAACTATGGCTACACCTTC. Supplemented by reference TRBV5-1 and TRBJ1-2, the full variable domain reads KAGVTQTPRYLIKTRGQQVTLSCSPISGHRSVSWYQQTPGQGLQFLFEYFSETQRNKGNFPGRFSGRQFSNSRSEMNVSTLELGDSALYLCASSRQGAFAAVRNNYGYTFGSGTRLTVV.